This is a list of T cell receptor beta chains from one sample in a study of HIV-infected patients and healthy controls. MiXCR, run by TCRdb on the 5' RACE reads, gives a single entry per CDR3 protein. Of around 16,000 distinct CDR3 sequences detected, under 9.5% appear once; the ten largest clones hold 4.5% to 5.5%. The sequenced sample was blood. Every receptor here comes from an adult in good health. CDR3s include the opening cysteine and the closing phenylalanine or tryptophan. Each record gives: CDR3 DNA, CDR3 protein, J gene, clone size, D gene, V gene. A D gene is named only where the DNA matches it firmly. Size tells how often a clone was seen (once, few, many) or the class of an expanded clone, and some rows leave it out.

TGTGCCAGCAGCAAAAGGCCCCATGAGCAGTTCTTC | CASSKRPHEQFF | TRBJ2-1 | many | - | TRBV7-8
TGTGCCAGCAGTGCCCCCTACGAGCAGTACTTC | CASSAPYEQYF | TRBJ2-7 | - | - | TRBV28
TGTGCCAGCAGTTACCCCAGACAGGGGGATGGCTACACCTTC | CASSYPRQGDGYTF | TRBJ1-2 | - | TRBD1 | TRBV6-2/TRBV6-3
TGTGCCAGCAGTCGGGACAGAAACTATGGCTACACCTTC | CASSRDRNYGYTF | TRBJ1-2 | many | TRBD1 | TRBV6-5
TGCAGCGTGGGAGACGGAGGATACTATGGCTACACCTTC | CSVGDGGYYGYTF | TRBJ1-2 | few | - | TRBV29-1
TGTGCCAGCAGCTTGCCGGGACAGGGGGCCGGGGTCACTGAAGCTTTCTTT | CASSLPGQGAGVTEAFF | TRBJ1-1 | many | TRBD1 | TRBV7-2
TGTGCCAGCAGCGACCCACTAGCGGGAGTCCCCAATGAGCAGTTCTTC | CASSDPLAGVPNEQFF | TRBJ2-1 | - | TRBD2 | TRBV9
TGTGCCAGCAGTCCCGGGACTAGCGTCCTCCGGAAGTATTTT | CASSPGTSVLRKYF | TRBJ2-3 | many | TRBD2 | TRBV2
TGCAGTGCTAGAGACCTACTAGCGGGCGGTTCGGCAGATACGCAGTATTTT | CSARDLLAGGSADTQYF | TRBJ2-3 | few | TRBD2 | TRBV20-1
TGTGCCAGCAGTGAACAGACAGGGTCGTACTTC | CASSEQTGSYF | TRBJ2-7 | - | TRBD1 | TRBV2
TGTGCCAGCAGCTTGGGTTCTGGAGAGACCCAGTACTTC | CASSLGSGETQYF | TRBJ2-5 | many | - | TRBV11-2
TGTGCCAGCAGCCGGGACAGAATTGGGGCTGGCTACACCTTC | CASSRDRIGAGYTF | TRBJ1-2 | many | TRBD1 | TRBV2
TGTGCCAGCGGAAATCGCCAAGAGACCCAGTACTTC | CASGNRQETQYF | TRBJ2-5 | - | - | TRBV12-3/TRBV12-4
TGTGCCAGCAGCTTAGTGGTCGGGCGATCTCGAGCCAACGTCCTGACTTTC | CASSLVVGRSRANVLTF | TRBJ2-6 | medium-sized | - | TRBV7-6
TGTGCCAGCAGTTCCGGGGATACAACTAATGAAAAACTGTTTTTT | CASSSGDTTNEKLFF | TRBJ1-4 | - | - | TRBV12-3/TRBV12-4
TGCAGCGAGAGTGTAGATACGCAGTATTTT | CSESVDTQYF | TRBJ2-3 | medium-sized | - | TRBV29-1
TGTGCCAGCAGTTTATTTTTTGTTGGCGTCCAAGAGACCCAGTACTTC | CASSLFFVGVQETQYF | TRBJ2-5 | many | - | TRBV6-6
TGCGCCAGCAGCCACGGAGGGGGAGCCTACGAGCAGTACTTC | CASSHGGGAYEQYF | TRBJ2-7 | many | - | TRBV4-3
TGTGCCAGCACTAATTATGGCTACACCTTC | CASTNYGYTF | TRBJ1-2 | medium-sized | - | TRBV7-9
TGTGCCAGCAGGGCGCCGGGACTAGTTACAGATACGCAGTATTTT | CASRAPGLVTDTQYF | TRBJ2-3 | medium-sized | TRBD2 | TRBV11-2
TGCGCCAGCAGCTTGGAGCCAGGGACGAACACTGAAGCTTTCTTT | CASSLEPGTNTEAFF | TRBJ1-1 | many | - | TRBV5-1
TGTGCCAGCAGTTTAGCGCAGGGAAGAGCACACACAGATACGCAGTATTTT | CASSLAQGRAHTDTQYF | TRBJ2-3 | many | - | TRBV27
TGTGCCAGCAGCCCAACAGGAAATCAGCCCCAGCATTTT | CASSPTGNQPQHF | TRBJ1-5 | many | - | TRBV7-2
TGTGCCAGCAGCCAACAGGGCTATGGCTACACCTTC | CASSQQGYGYTF | TRBJ1-2 | many | - | TRBV14
TGTGCCTGGAGTTTCGCCGGGACTAGCGGGAGTGACATTCAGTACTTC | CAWSFAGTSGSDIQYF | TRBJ2-4 | medium-sized | TRBD2 | TRBV30
TGTGCCAGCAGCCAATATGGGAACTATGGCTACACCTTC | CASSQYGNYGYTF | TRBJ1-2 | few | - | TRBV14
TGTGCCTGGAGTGTACGGACTAGCGGCTCCTACAATGAGCAGTTCTTC | CAWSVRTSGSYNEQFF | TRBJ2-1 | - | TRBD2 | TRBV30
TGTGCCAGCAGAGTCGAGGTCCTAGCGGATAGCACAGATACGCAGTATTTT | CASRVEVLADSTDTQYF | TRBJ2-3 | - | TRBD2 | TRBV7-9
TGCAGTGCCGCGACTAGCGGGAGTGGGGACGAGCAGTACTTC | CSAATSGSGDEQYF | TRBJ2-7 | many | TRBD2 | TRBV20-1
TGTGCCAGCAGCTTAGCAGTAGGGTCAGAGACCCAGTACTTC | CASSLAVGSETQYF | TRBJ2-5 | - | - | TRBV11-2
TGCAGCGTTGACTCTGGCAGGGGTTCCTACGAGCAGTACTTC | CSVDSGRGSYEQYF | TRBJ2-7 | few | - | TRBV29-1
TGTGCCAGCAGTCAGGTGGGACGTCGGAGCTCTGGGGCCAACGTCCTGACTTTC | CASSQVGRRSSGANVLTF | TRBJ2-6 | - | - | TRBV7-2
TGTGCCAGCAGCCGACTAGCGGGAGGGCCCTCCGGGGAGCTGTTTTTT | CASSRLAGGPSGELFF | TRBJ2-2 | many | TRBD2 | TRBV12-3/TRBV12-4
TGCGCCAGCAGCCAGGATTCTCTAGGTTACAATGAGCAGTTCTTC | CASSQDSLGYNEQFF | TRBJ2-1 | many | - | TRBV4-1
TGTGCCAGCAGCTACTCAAGGGAATTCCAGTATTTT | CASSYSREFQYF | TRBJ2-3 | many | - | TRBV3-1
TGTGCCAGTAGTCCCGGGAGGGCATCAAACATTCAGTACTTC | CASSPGRASNIQYF | TRBJ2-4 | many | TRBD2 | TRBV19
TGCGCCAGCAGCTTGGTTTCAGGGTCCCAAACTGAAGCTTTCTTT | CASSLVSGSQTEAFF | TRBJ1-1 | medium-sized | - | TRBV5-1
TGTGCCAGCAGTTCACCCGCCCATTCCTACGAGCAGTACTTC | CASSSPAHSYEQYF | TRBJ2-7 | many | - | TRBV28
TGTGCCAGCATGCTAGATCCGCTATCCTATGGCTACACCTTC | CASMLDPLSYGYTF | TRBJ1-2 | many | - | TRBV5-5
TGTGCCATTACCACAGGTGGAAACACCATATATTTT | CAITTGGNTIYF | TRBJ1-3 | many | - | TRBV28
TGTGCCAGCAGCTTAACCGCGTTACGAGCGGGAGCGGATACGCAGTATTTT | CASSLTALRAGADTQYF | TRBJ2-3 | few | TRBD2 | TRBV7-3
TGTGCCAGCAGCCTCCCGGAGTCAGATACGCAGTATTTT | CASSLPESDTQYF | TRBJ2-3 | - | - | TRBV5-4
TGCGCCAGCAGCTTGGTCTGGGGAGGAACCTACGAGCAGTACTTC | CASSLVWGGTYEQYF | TRBJ2-7 | many | - | TRBV5-1
TGTGCCAGCAGCCCAATATCAGGAAACACCATATATTTT | CASSPISGNTIYF | TRBJ1-3 | medium-sized | - | TRBV7-9
TGTGCCAGCAGTGAATTTCAGCTTAGCAATCAGCCCCAGCATTTT | CASSEFQLSNQPQHF | TRBJ1-5 | many | - | TRBV6-1
TGTGCCATCAGTGAGCCGGGCGAAGTGGTTGAAGCTTTCTTT | CAISEPGEVVEAFF | TRBJ1-1 | - | - | TRBV10-3
TGTGCCAGCAGCCTAGTTCAGAGCTCCTACAATGAGCAGTTCTTC | CASSLVQSSYNEQFF | TRBJ2-1 | many | - | TRBV3-1
TGCAGTGCTAGCCCCCCGGCAGATACGCAGTATTTT | CSASPPADTQYF | TRBJ2-3 | medium-sized | - | TRBV20-1
TGCAGTGCCGGGGGCCTCAACGAGCAGTACTTC | CSAGGLNEQYF | TRBJ2-7 | many | - | TRBV20-1
TGTGCCAGTAGTCCCCCGGTTCGAGGCAATGAGCAGTTCTTC | CASSPPVRGNEQFF | TRBJ2-1 | medium-sized | - | TRBV19
TGTGCCAGCAGTGAAGAACCAGCGGCACAAGAGACCCAGTACTTC | CASSEEPAAQETQYF | TRBJ2-5 | many | - | TRBV6-1